This T cell receptor (beta chain) stems from a study of technical replicates of blood from several donors. The CDR3 is made up of 16 amino acids. J lost 1 base, V lost 5 bases, and 2 bases had no gene match. The germline V gene has CDR1 MGHRA and CDR2 YSYEKL. Sequencing used immunoSEQ multiplex PCR; TCRdb keeps in-frame clones, though not all of them. Here the sample spans tens of thousands of clones, around 92% being singletons. V and J are TRBV4-1 and TRBJ2-5; 15 positions match TRBD2. The specimen sequenced was T cells isolated from PBMCs. The TCR sequence derives from a human donor in good health. Some clones in this sample may be carry-over from other donors' samples. Here the CDR3 reads CASSLGLAGGQETQYF. DNA for the CDR3: TGCGCCAGCAGCTTGGGACTAGCGGGGGGCCAAGAGACCCAGTACTTC.